The present T cell receptor (beta chain) was sequenced within a study of T cell responses to AZD1222 COVID-19 vaccine (dated by TCRdb to the early 2020s). In terms of the full investigation: AZD1222 recipients whose second dose came at about 4 weeks and those whose second dose came at about 12 weeks were combined into one group, since spike-specific TCR depth and breadth did not differ between the two schedules. Trial participants were enrolled into age subgroups of 18-55, 56-69 and 70-plus years, which contained roughly 140, 27 and 60 TCR-sequenced participants, respectively. A total of approximately 240 trial participants underwent TCR sequencing, of whom roughly 210 had received two doses of AZD1222 and approximately 25 had received two doses of the MenACWY control vaccine.

Including the terminal cysteine and phenylalanine, the CDR3 comprises 13 residues. Just the 39-base CDR3 DNA is kept, in frame starting at base 1. At the junction V is shortened by 4 bases and J by 2 bases, with 9 bases in between. CDR1 SGHRS and CDR2 YFSETQ were looked up in the germline V gene. Notes on this clone: Its binding antigen is unknown. Base qualities are not recorded, but no much larger clone differs from it by a single base.

General findings and caveats noted by the study authors: Participants were mostly white British and included more females than males, and it was suggested by the authors that clonal diversity may have been underestimated. In the small 56-69-year group, the increase in depth fell short of significance, most likely because of low power. Conclusions about previously exposed vaccinees were limited because only six AZD1222 recipients were SARS-CoV-2 seropositive at baseline. No day 14 peak-response samples were available, so repertoires were characterized only after the peak T cell response. Nearly half of unique spike-specific TCRs reportedly recognized epitopes outside regions mutated in the B.1.351 and B.1.1.7 variants. After two AZD1222 doses, both the breadth and the depth of spike-specific TCRs were significantly higher than at day 0 and than in MenACWY recipients. The vaccine-associated CD4 TCRs covered the entire spike protein, and the dominant responses fell in regions 160-218 and 743-854.

The CDR3 regions of human TCRbeta chains were subjected to immunosequencing. Per the source publication's procedure: TCRs in the repertoires were compared against a reference library of SARS-CoV-2-specific TCRs that had been generated with the MIRA antigen-specificity platform. Breadth meant the fraction of unique TCRs that were SARS-CoV-2-associated, whereas depth meant the fraction of total T cells that were SARS-CoV-2-associated. Using the MIRA data, each spike-specific TCR was mapped to the spike region that the TCR reacts to and placed in a CD4 or CD8 class. Log10-transformed breadth and depth values were compared by one-way ANOVA with Sidak's multiple comparisons tests. What TCRdb holds here is the immuneACCESS table cut down to in-frame rearrangements. Part of the clones is not present; checked against another copy, under half of the missing clones reflect an unresolved V gene, and the others are unexplained. D and trimming come from the DNA, and the V and J calls and clone size come from that table. The sample contains tens of thousands of clones, 70% to 90% of them found a single time. The biggest ten clones account for roughly a fifth of the sample.

Reading the label with the study, this specimen's time point is: baseline before first vaccination. Samples from vaccinated people were obtained from the UK trials COV001 and COV002, which included a single-blind randomized controlled phase 2/3 trial of AZD1222 (ChAdOx1 nCoV-19) in healthy adults. For TCRbeta chain sequencing, PBMC samples were collected from trial participants at day 0 and at day 28 after the second dose. The sequencing here drew on peripheral blood, taken on day 0 of AZD1222 vaccination. The clonotype comes from an adult in good health. The sequence is built from TRBV5-1 and TRBJ1-2, with the D gene uncertain. For the CDR3, the sequence is CASSEDGNYGYTF. The DNA is TGCGCCAGCAGCGAGGACGGAAACTATGGCTACACCTTC.